These 20 T cell receptor beta chains came from one sample sequenced in a study of early T cells in non-severe SARS-CoV-2 infection. Each CDR3 protein is one row after TCRdb ran MiXCR on the 5' RACE reads. The profile covers 43,000 or so distinct CDR3 sequences, with about 4% appearing a single time and 3% to 3.5% taken by the ten largest. Sequences were obtained from whole blood. These receptors all stem from an adult who was a healthcare worker with PCR-confirmed SARS-CoV-2 infection or an uninfected control (not recorded which).

This clonotype was observed at least ten times. The CDR3 DNA sequence: TGTGCCAGCAGCTTAGAGGCTAGCGGTAGCTCCAATGAGCAGTTCTTC. Its translation is CASSLEASGSSNEQFF. The chain recombines TRBV13 with TRBJ2-1; 7 nucleotides line up with TRBD2. The CDR3 has 16 residues. Germline assignment: CDR1 PRHDT and CDR2 FYEKMQ (reference sequence). Losses at the gene ends were 1 base for V and 6 bases for J; bases not matched to a gene: 9.

This chain connects TRBV12-3 or TRBV12-4 to TRBJ2-1, with TRBD2 matching over 7 bases. V was pared by 6 bases and J by 5 bases, with 7 bases of the junction left unmatched. The CDR3 loop spans 14 amino acids. This CDR3 is CASRRAGTDNEQFF. CDR3 nucleotides: TGTGCCAGCAGACGAGCGGGAACCGACAATGAGCAGTTCTTC.

This clonotype came up many times. The rearrangement uses TRBV2 and TRBJ1-6; weak D call: TRBD1 (5 bases). Germline CDR1 reads SNHLY; CDR2 reads FYNNEI. V gave up 9 bases and J gave up 7 bases, with 16 bases separating them. The CDR3 length is 14 residues. CDR3 sequence reads: CASGGGDGNSPLHF. The CDR3 nucleotides read TGTGCCAGTGGGGGAGGGGACGGCAATTCACCCCTCCACTTT.

This clonotype was detected only a few times. The chain employs TRBV5-6 and TRBJ1-1; D ambiguous. Trimming left V 2 bases short and J 6 bases short, with 11 bases between. CDR3 length: 13 residues. CDR1 and CDR2 (germline): SGHDT, YYEEEE. For the CDR3, the DNA is TGTGCCAGCAGCTTTTCGGGGATGGCTGAAGCTTTCTTT. This translates into CASSFSGMAEAFF.

Ten or more counts support this clonotype. The chain is built from TRBV7-9 and TRBJ2-1, with 7 bases matching TRBD1. Germline V CDR1 and CDR2: SEHNR, FQNEAQ (reference sequence). The CDR3 spans 15 residues. The trim removed 3 bases at V and 7 bases at J, leaving 9 bases unmatched. CDR3 protein: CASSLGQGVVNEQFF. CDR3 in DNA: TGTGCCAGCAGCTTGGGGCAGGGGGTTGTAAATGAGCAGTTCTTC.

V is TRBV7-9 and J is TRBJ2-1; 9 positions match TRBD1. V trimming: 4 bases; J trimming: 5 bases; junction bases outside the gene matches: 12. The CDR3 runs to 17 residues. Germline V lookup: CDR1 SEHNR, CDR2 FQNEAQ (reference sequence). The CDR3 DNA is TGTGCCAGCAGCTCTCCGTTTGGGACAGGGTATGACAATGAGCAGTTCTTC. Its protein is CASSSPFGTGYDNEQFF.

In this sample, this clonotype turned up many times. The chain couples TRBV11-3 to TRBJ2-1; D may be TRBD1 or TRBD2 (5 bases each). The V gene lost 4 bases and the J gene lost 8 bases, with 12 bases spanning the gap. The CDR3 spans 13 residues. Per the germline V gene, CDR1 is SGHNT and CDR2 is YENEEA. The chain's CDR3 is CASSWGSGDEQFF. CDR3 sequence (DNA): TGTGCCAGCAGCTGGGGGTCCGGCGATGAGCAGTTCTTC.

This clonotype was observed at least ten times. J is TRBJ2-5 and V is TRBV6-5; 13 positions agree with TRBD2. The CDR3 spans 16 residues. The V and J ends lost 5 bases and 2 bases, in that order; junction bases with no gene match: 5. Germline V CDR1 and CDR2: MNHEY, SVGAGI. As DNA, the CDR3 is TGTGCCAGCAGTAGACTAGCGGGGGGACGTCAAGAGACCCAGTACTTC. It specifies CASSRLAGGRQETQYF.

This clonotype was detected a few times. The gene calls are TRBV6-5 and TRBJ1-6; D is ambiguous. The CDR3 runs to 14 residues. CDR1 MNHEY and CDR2 SVGAGI come from the germline V gene. V was pared by 2 bases and J by 6 bases, with 8 bases between. The CDR3 reads CASSYRVTNSPLHF. DNA of the CDR3: TGTGCCAGCAGTTACAGGGTTACTAATTCACCCCTCCACTTT.

This chain joins TRBV7-4 and TRBJ2-2, with D possibly being TRBD2 (6 bases). Per germline, CDR1 SGHVT and CDR2 SQSDAQ. The ends were cut back, 0 bases at V and 5 bases at J, with 13 bases in the middle. The length of the CDR3 is 16 residues. The CDR3 nucleotides are TGTGCCAGCAGCTTAGCCCCGGGACTGCCGACCGGGGAGCTGTTTTTT. Its translation: CASSLAPGLPTGELFF.

There are a few counts of this clonotype. V gene TRBV18 combines with J gene TRBJ2-5; 8 bases align to TRBD2. Germline V CDR1 and CDR2: KGHSH, LQKENI. This CDR3 has 13 residues. Germline trimming cut 4 bases from V and 5 bases from J; bases unmatched to any gene: 3. CDR3 nucleotides: TGTGCCAGCTCACAGGGACTAGAGGAGACCCAGTACTTC. Protein sequence: CASSQGLEETQYF.

At least ten counts were recorded for this clonotype. The genes are TRBV21-1 and TRBJ2-7. TRBV21-1 is tagged as a pseudogene. The CDR3 loop spans 15 amino acids. The CDR3 DNA sequence: TGTGCCAGCAGCAAACAAAAGGACGGAACCTACGAGCAGTACTTC. As protein: CASSKQKDGTYEQYF.

Many counts were recorded for this clonotype. The V call is TRBV11-2, the J call TRBJ2-7; 8 bases align to TRBD2. The germline gives CDR1 SGHAT, CDR2 FQNNGV. The CDR3 has 15 residues. V shed 1 base, J shed 2 bases, and the junction held 4 bases outside the gene matches. CDR3 protein: CASSLASGSPYEQYF. The CDR3 DNA reads TGTGCCAGCAGCTTAGCAAGCGGGAGCCCCTACGAGCAGTACTTC.

There are many counts of this clonotype. This chain links TRBV14 with TRBJ2-7; D perhaps matches TRBD1 (5 bases). With 0 bases removed from V and 3 bases from J, the gap between germline ends came to 12 bases. This CDR3 is 15 amino acids long. Looked up from germline, CDR1 is SGHDN and CDR2 is FVKESK. The DNA of the CDR3 is TGTGCCAGCAGCCAAGACCGGACACACATCTACGAGCAGTACTTC. Its protein is CASSQDRTHIYEQYF.

This clonotype was recorded at least ten times. The chain combines TRBV7-2 with TRBJ2-7; 8 nucleotides line up with TRBD2. Germline trimming cut 0 bases from V and 2 bases from J; bases unmatched to any gene: 0. The germline V gene encodes CDR1 SGHTA and CDR2 FQGNSA. The CDR3 is 14 residues long. CDR3 DNA: TGTGCCAGCAGCTTAGCGCGGGGGGCCTACGAGCAGTACTTC. Its translation: CASSLARGAYEQYF.

V gene TRBV7-2 combines with J gene TRBJ2-7, with 7 bases aligning to TRBD2. This CDR3 region has 18 residues. Germline CDR1 and CDR2: SGHTA and FQGNSA. Trimming removed 2 bases from V and 2 bases from J; junction bases left unmatched: 15. DNA for the CDR3: TGTGCCAGCAGCTTACGCGGTCTAGCGGCCGAAATTACCTACGAGCAGTACTTC. Protein: CASSLRGLAAEITYEQYF.

This clonotype occurred many times. The chain links TRBV6-6 to TRBJ2-3; 10 positions match TRBD2. Germline-derived CDR1 and CDR2 are MNHNY and SVGAGI (reference sequence). CDR3 size: 16 residues. V lost 2 bases to trimming and J lost 1 base; unmatched junction nucleotides: 3. The CDR3 sequence: CASSYHTSGGTDTQYF. The CDR3 DNA sequence: TGTGCCAGCAGTTACCATACTAGCGGGGGCACAGATACGCAGTATTTT.

This clonotype was found many times. The chain recombines TRBV30 with TRBJ2-7, with D possibly TRBD2 on 5 matching bases. Between the trimmed V and J ends, which lost 0 bases and 10 bases, there was a span of 22 bases. CDR1 and CDR2 (germline): GTSNPN, SVGIG (reference sequence). The CDR3 contains 15 residues. The DNA of the CDR3 is TGTGCCTGGAGTGTACGGAGCCAGACTATGGGCGACCAGTACTTC. Encoded protein: CAWSVRSQTMGDQYF.

The table lists this clonotype with many counts. The chain joins TRBV5-1 to TRBJ1-1; 8 bases map to TRBD1. The CDR3 is 14 residues long. Germline V gives CDR1 SGHRS, CDR2 YFSETQ. Losses at the gene ends were 7 bases for V and 1 base for J; bases not matched to a gene: 6. As DNA, the CDR3 is TGCGCCAGCTGGAAGGACAGGGCGAACACTGAAGCTTTCTTT. This gives the protein CASWKDRANTEAFF.

This clonotype was counted at least ten times. J is TRBJ2-2 and V is TRBV19; D is ambiguous. Trimming stripped 7 bases from V and 3 bases from J, with 6 bases between. This CDR3 has 12 amino acids. Germline CDR1 LNHDA, CDR2 SQIVND (reference sequence). CDR3 sequence (DNA): TGTGCCAGTAAGCCCTACACCGGGGAGCTGTTTTTT. Translating it yields CASKPYTGELFF.